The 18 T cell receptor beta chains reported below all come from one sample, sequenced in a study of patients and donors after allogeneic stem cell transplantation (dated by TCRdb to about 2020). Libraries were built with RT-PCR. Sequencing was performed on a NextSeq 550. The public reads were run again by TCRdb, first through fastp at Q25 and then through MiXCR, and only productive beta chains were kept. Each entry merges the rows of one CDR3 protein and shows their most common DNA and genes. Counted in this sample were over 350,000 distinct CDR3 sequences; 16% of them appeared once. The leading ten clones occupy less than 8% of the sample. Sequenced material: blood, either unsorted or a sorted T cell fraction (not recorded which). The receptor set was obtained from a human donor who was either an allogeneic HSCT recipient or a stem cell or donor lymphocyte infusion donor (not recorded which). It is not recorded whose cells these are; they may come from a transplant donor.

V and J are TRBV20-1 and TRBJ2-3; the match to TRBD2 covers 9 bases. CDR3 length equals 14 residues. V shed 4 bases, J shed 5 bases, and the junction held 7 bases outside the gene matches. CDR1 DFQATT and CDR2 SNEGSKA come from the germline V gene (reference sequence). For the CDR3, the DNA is TGCAGTGCTACTAGCGGGAAAGTGGGAGATACGCAGTATTTT. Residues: CSATSGKVGDTQYF.

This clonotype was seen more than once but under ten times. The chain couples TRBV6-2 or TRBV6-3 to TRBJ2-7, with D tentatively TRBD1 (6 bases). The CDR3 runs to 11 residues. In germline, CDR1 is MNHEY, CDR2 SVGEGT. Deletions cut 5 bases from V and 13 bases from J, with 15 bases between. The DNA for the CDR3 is TGTGCCAGCAGTCCCCACAGGGAACCTTACTTC. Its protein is CASSPHREPYF.

Here the CDR3 reads CASSLRGTRDEQYF. The CDR3, as DNA: TGCGCCAGCAGCTTGAGGGGTACAAGGGACGAGCAGTACTTC. V usage is TRBV5-1 and J usage is TRBJ2-7; TRBD1 is a possible D gene (5 bases). V was clipped by 1 base and J by 5 bases, with 13 bases between them. Looked up from germline, CDR1 is SGHRS and CDR2 is YFSETQ. This CDR3 is 14 amino acids long.

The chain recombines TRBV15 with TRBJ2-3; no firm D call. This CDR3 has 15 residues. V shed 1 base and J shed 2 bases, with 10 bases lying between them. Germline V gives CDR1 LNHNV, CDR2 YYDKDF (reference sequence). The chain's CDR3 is CATSRVGQNTDTQYF. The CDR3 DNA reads TGTGCCACCAGCAGAGTAGGTCAGAACACAGATACGCAGTATTTT.

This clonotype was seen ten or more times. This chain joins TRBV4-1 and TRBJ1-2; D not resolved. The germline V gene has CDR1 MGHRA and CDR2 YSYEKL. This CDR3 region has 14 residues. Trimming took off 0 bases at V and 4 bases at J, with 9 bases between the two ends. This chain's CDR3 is CASSQENPAYGYTF. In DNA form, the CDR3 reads TGCGCCAGCAGCCAAGAAAATCCAGCCTATGGCTACACCTTC.

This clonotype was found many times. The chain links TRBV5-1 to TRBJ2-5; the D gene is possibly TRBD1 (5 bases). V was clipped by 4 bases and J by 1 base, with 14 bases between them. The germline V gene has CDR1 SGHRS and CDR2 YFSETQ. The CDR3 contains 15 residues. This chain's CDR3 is CASSRLTGGQETQYF. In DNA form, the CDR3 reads TGCGCCAGCAGCCGTCTTACAGGTGGCCAAGAGACCCAGTACTTC. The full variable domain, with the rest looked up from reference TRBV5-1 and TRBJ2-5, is KAGVTQTPRYLIKTRGQQVTLSCSPISGHRSVSWYQQTPGQGLQFLFEYFSETQRNKGNFPGRFSGRQFSNSRSEMNVSTLELGDSALYLCASSRLTGGQETQYFGPGTRLLVL.

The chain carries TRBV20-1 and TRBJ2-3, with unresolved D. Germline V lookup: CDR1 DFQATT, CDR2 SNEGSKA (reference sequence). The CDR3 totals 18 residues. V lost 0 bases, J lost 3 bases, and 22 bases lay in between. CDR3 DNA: TGCAGTGCTAGAGATGTGTTAAGGGAACGGGTCGGGACAGATACGCAGTATTTT. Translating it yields CSARDVLRERVGTDTQYF.

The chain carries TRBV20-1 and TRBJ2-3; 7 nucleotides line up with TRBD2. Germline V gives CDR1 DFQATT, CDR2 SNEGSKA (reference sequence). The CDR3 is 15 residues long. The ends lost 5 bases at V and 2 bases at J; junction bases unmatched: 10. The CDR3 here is CSASILSGSTDTQYF. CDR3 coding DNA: TGCAGTGCTTCGATCCTTAGCGGGTCCACAGATACGCAGTATTTT.

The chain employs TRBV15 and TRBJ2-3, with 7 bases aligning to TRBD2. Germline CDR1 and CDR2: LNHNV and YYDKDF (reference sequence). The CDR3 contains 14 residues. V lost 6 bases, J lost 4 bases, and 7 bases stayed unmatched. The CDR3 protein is CATSNAGVADTQYF. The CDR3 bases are TGTGCCACCAGTAACGCGGGAGTGGCAGATACGCAGTATTTT.

CDR3 DNA: TGTGCCAGCAGTCCCGGGCCAGCTCTCTACGAGCAGTACTTC. Translating gives CASSPGPALYEQYF. The chain is built from TRBV6-1 and TRBJ2-7; D unresolved. Deletions cut 5 bases from V and 3 bases from J, with 14 bases between. The CDR3 covers 14 residues. Germline V gives CDR1 MNHNS, CDR2 SASEGT.

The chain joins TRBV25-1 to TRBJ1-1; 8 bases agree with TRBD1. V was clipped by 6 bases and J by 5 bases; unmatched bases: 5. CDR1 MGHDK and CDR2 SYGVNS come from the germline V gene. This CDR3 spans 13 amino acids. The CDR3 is CASRTGAMTEAFF. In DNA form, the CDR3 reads TGTGCCAGCAGGACAGGGGCCATGACTGAAGCTTTCTTT.

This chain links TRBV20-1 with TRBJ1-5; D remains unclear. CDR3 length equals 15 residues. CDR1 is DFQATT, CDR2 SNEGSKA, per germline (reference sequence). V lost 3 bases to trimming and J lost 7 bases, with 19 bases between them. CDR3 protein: CSARRVSIELQPQHF. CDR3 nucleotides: TGCAGTGCTAGGAGAGTGTCCATTGAACTACAGCCCCAGCATTTT.

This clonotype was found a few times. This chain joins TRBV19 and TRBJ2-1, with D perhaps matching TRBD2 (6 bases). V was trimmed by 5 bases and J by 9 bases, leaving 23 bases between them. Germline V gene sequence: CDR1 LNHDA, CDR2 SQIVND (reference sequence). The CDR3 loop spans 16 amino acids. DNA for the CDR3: TGTGCCAGTAGTGTCTTAGGAGGGCCTACTCCCTCTGAGCAGTTCTTC. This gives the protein CASSVLGGPTPSEQFF.

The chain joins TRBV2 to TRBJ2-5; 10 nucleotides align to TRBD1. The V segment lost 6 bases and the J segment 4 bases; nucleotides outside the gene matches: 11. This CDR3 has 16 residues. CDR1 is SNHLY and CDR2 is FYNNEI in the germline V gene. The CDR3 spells CASRVGTGDMTETQYF. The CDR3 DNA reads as TGTGCCAGCAGAGTTGGGACAGGGGACATGACAGAGACCCAGTACTTC.

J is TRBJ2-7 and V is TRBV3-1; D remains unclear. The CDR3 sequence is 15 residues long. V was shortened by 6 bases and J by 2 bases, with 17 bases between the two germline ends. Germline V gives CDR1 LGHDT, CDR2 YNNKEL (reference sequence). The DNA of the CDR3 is TGTGCCAGCAGTCGTCGGGTGTTTGGAGCCTACGAGCAGTACTTC. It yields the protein CASSRRVFGAYEQYF.

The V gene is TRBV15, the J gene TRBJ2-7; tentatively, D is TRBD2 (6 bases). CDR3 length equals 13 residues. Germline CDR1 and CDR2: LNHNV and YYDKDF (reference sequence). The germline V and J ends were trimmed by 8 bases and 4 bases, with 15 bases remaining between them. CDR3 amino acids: CATARGVWYEQYF. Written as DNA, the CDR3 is TGTGCCACCGCACGCGGGGTATGGTACGAGCAGTACTTC.

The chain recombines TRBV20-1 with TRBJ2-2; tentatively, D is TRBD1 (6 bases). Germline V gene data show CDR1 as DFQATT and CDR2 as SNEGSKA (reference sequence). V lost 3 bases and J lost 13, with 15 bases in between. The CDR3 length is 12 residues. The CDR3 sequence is CSASSQGSMLFF. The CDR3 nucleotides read TGCAGTGCTAGCTCACAGGGTAGTATGCTGTTTTTT.

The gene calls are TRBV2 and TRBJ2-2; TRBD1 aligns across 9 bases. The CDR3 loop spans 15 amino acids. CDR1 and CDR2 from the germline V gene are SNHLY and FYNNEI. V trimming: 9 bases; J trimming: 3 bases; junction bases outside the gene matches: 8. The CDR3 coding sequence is TGTGCCAGTAAAACCGGGACAGGGTACACCGGGGAGCTGTTTTTT. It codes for CASKTGTGYTGELFF.